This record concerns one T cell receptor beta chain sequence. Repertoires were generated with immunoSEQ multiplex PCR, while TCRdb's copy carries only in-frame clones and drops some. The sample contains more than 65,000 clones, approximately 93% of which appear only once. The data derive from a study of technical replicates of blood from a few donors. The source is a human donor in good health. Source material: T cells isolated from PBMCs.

CDR3 residues: CASSIGSDTGNEQFF. The CDR3 nucleotides read TGTGCCAGTAGTATAGGGAGTGACACGGGAAATGAGCAGTTCTTC. The chain couples TRBV19 to TRBJ2-1; D possibly corresponds to TRBD2 (5 bases). The V gene's germline CDR1 is LNHDA and CDR2 SQIVND (reference sequence). The CDR3 totals 15 residues. Trimming removed 1 base from V and 7 bases from J, with 14 bases in between.